These 5 T cell receptor beta chains were all obtained from the same sample, sequenced in a study of blood T cell repertoires in COVID-19. TCRdb keeps only in-frame clones here, not all; method: immunoSEQ multiplex PCR. Of about 150,000 clones listed, about 80% are singletons. What was sequenced was peripheral blood. Receptors were obtained from an older woman with acute or convalescent COVID-19.

The J gene is TRBJ1-5, the V gene TRBV28; D remains ambiguous. Deletions cut 2 bases from V and 4 bases from J, with 21 bases between. Germline V gene sequence: CDR1 MDHEN, CDR2 SYDVKM. The CDR3 is 18 amino acids. In DNA, the CDR3 is TGTGCCAGCAGTTTAAGCGGGGTTGCAGGTCCTGGGAATCAGCCCCAGCATTTT. Translating it yields CASSLSGVAGPGNQPQHF.

The chain uses TRBV19 and TRBJ1-2, with 11 bases lining up with TRBD1. The trim removed 4 bases at V and 1 base at J, leaving 11 bases unmatched. The germline V gene encodes CDR1 LNHDA and CDR2 SQIVND (reference sequence). This CDR3 is 18 amino acids long. The CDR3 DNA sequence: TGTGCCAGTAGTAAGGCATGGACAGGGGGCACTCTTAACTATGGCTACACCTTC. It specifies CASSKAWTGGTLNYGYTF.

The chain is built from TRBV2 and TRBJ1-4; 9 bases agree with TRBD1. V lost 5 bases, J lost 6 bases, and 4 bases stayed unmatched. Germline V gene sequence: CDR1 SNHLY, CDR2 FYNNEI. The CDR3 is 14 amino acids. In nucleotides, the CDR3 is TGTGCCAGCAGTTATACAGGGGGCTATGAAAAACTGTTTTTT. Encoded protein: CASSYTGGYEKLFF.

The chain links TRBV18 to TRBJ2-5, with TRBD2 identical over 8 bases. V dropped 2 bases and J dropped 4; count of bases not matched to a gene: 0. The V gene's germline CDR1 is KGHSH and CDR2 LQKENI. The CDR3 has 13 residues. CDR3 sequence: CASSPGTRETQYF. In nucleotides, the CDR3 is TGTGCCAGCTCACCAGGGACTAGAGAGACCCAGTACTTC.

V usage is TRBV5-1 and J usage is TRBJ1-6; 10 positions agree with TRBD1. This CDR3 is 15 amino acids long. CDR1 and CDR2 from the germline V gene are SGHRS and YFSETQ. The J segment lost 7 bases and the V segment lost 4 bases, leaving 5 bases of the junction unmatched. In DNA form, the CDR3 reads TGCGCCAGCAGCGATGGGACAGGGGTGAATTCACCCCTCCACTTT. Residues: CASSDGTGVNSPLHF.